The 6 T cell receptor beta chains reported below all come from one sample, sequenced in a study of siplizumab effects on memory and regulatory T cells. Profiled with immunoSEQ multiplex PCR; TCRdb holds only in-frame clones, not every one. In the table there are fewer than 110,000 clones, roughly 91% of which are singletons. The sequencing sample was made of non-Treg CD4+ T cells sorted from blood. The source of these receptors is a human donor in good health.

V and J are TRBV29-1 and TRBJ2-2, with 8 nucleotides matching TRBD2. V lost 6 bases to trimming and J lost 4 bases; unmatched junction nucleotides: 7. CDR3 length: 14 amino acids. Germline CDR1 is SQVTM and CDR2 is ANQGSEA. CDR3 loop: CSVLGGVGTGELFF. The CDR3 DNA sequence: TGCAGCGTACTCGGGGGGGTTGGCACCGGGGAGCTGTTTTTT.

The chain employs TRBV6-1 and TRBJ2-7, with TRBD2 identical over 7 bases. The germline gives CDR1 MNHNS, CDR2 SASEGT. This CDR3 spans 14 amino acids. The trim removed 7 bases at V and 0 bases at J, leaving 6 bases unmatched. CDR3 sequence reads: CASKLASGSYEQYF. The CDR3, as DNA: TGTGCCAGCAAGTTGGCTAGCGGCTCCTACGAGCAGTACTTC.

The rearrangement joins TRBV29-1 to TRBJ1-1; perhaps TRBD1 as D (5 bases). The germline V and J ends were trimmed by 4 bases and 4 bases, with 16 bases remaining between them. CDR3 length equals 14 residues. From germline, CDR1 is SQVTM and CDR2 ANQGSEA. The CDR3 is CSVAGRFSVTEAFF. The CDR3 DNA sequence: TGCAGCGTTGCGGGACGATTCTCGGTCACTGAAGCTTTCTTT.

This chain uses TRBV7-3 with TRBJ2-7; tentative D call: TRBD1 (5 bases). There are 13 residues in the CDR3. V dropped 5 bases and J dropped 3 bases, with 11 bases sitting between them. Germline CDR1 SGHTA, CDR2 FQGTGA. CDR3 loop: CASSHGHNYEQYF. CDR3 DNA: TGTGCCAGCAGCCACGGACATAACTACGAGCAGTACTTC.

This rearrangement joins TRBV20-1 to TRBJ1-3; D gene ambiguous. This CDR3 is built from 11 residues. Trimming removed 5 bases at V and 4 bases at J, with 6 bases between. Germline V gene sequence: CDR1 DFQATT, CDR2 SNEGSKA (reference sequence). The CDR3 DNA is TGCAGTGCTGCCTCCGGAAACACCATATATTTT. Protein sequence: CSAASGNTIYF.

The rearrangement uses TRBV5-4 and TRBJ2-1; D unresolved. The CDR3 runs to 14 residues. Germline CDR1 is SGHNT and CDR2 is YYREEE (reference sequence). V lost 4 bases and J 4 bases, leaving 12 bases between the germline ends. CDR3 residues: CASSPIGRYNEQFF. The CDR3 coding sequence is TGTGCCAGCAGCCCGATAGGACGGTACAATGAGCAGTTCTTC.